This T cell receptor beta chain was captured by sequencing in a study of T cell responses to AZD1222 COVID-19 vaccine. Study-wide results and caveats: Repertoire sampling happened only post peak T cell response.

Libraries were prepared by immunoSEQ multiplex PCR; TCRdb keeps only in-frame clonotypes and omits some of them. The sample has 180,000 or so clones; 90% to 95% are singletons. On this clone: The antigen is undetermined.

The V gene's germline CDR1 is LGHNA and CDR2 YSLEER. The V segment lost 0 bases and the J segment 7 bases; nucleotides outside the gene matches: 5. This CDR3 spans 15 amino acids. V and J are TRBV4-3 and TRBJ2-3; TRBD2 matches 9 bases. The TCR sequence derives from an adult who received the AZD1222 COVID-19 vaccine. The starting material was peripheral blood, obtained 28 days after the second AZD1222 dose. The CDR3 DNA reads TGCGCCAGCAGCCAAGAAGTTAGCGGGAGCTATACGCAGTATTTT. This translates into CASSQEVSGSYTQYF.